This TCR beta chain was recorded in a study of blood T cell repertoires in COVID-19. Turning to the study itself: Collection of acute and convalescent COVID-19 samples took place in the United States, Italy and Spain. T cells, B-cell-depleted T cells, or PBMCs supplied cDNA or gDNA.

This CDR3 has 15 amino acids. Germline assignment: CDR1 GTSNPN and CDR2 SVGIG (reference sequence). The V end was cut by 4 bases, the J end by 2 bases, with 14 bases between. The sample holds one count of this clone. As processed by the authors: How many nucleated cells were present was estimated from reference gene primer amplification. The method was immunoSEQ multiplex PCR; TCRdb's version includes in-frame clones alone and lacks a portion of them. From that table come the V and J calls and clone size; the DNA was used to work out D and trimming. The sample holds around 52,000 clones; around 83% are singletons and the top ten take 5.2%.

The clonotype originates from a human donor in a cohort sampled during active COVID-19. This chain joins TRBV30 and TRBJ1-4; D is perhaps TRBD1 (5 bases). The specimen was peripheral blood. CDR3 sequence reads: CAWNQRGGTNEKLFF. The CDR3 coding sequence is TGTGCCTGGAATCAACGCGGGGGGACTAATGAAAAACTGTTTTTT. Drawing the rest from reference TRBV30 and TRBJ1-4, the complete variable domain is SQTIHQWPATLVQPVGSPLSLECTVEGTSNPNLYWYRQAAGRGLQLLFYSVGIGQISSEVPQNLSASRPQDRQFILSSKKLLLSDSGFYLCAWNQRGGTNEKLFFGSGTQLSVL.